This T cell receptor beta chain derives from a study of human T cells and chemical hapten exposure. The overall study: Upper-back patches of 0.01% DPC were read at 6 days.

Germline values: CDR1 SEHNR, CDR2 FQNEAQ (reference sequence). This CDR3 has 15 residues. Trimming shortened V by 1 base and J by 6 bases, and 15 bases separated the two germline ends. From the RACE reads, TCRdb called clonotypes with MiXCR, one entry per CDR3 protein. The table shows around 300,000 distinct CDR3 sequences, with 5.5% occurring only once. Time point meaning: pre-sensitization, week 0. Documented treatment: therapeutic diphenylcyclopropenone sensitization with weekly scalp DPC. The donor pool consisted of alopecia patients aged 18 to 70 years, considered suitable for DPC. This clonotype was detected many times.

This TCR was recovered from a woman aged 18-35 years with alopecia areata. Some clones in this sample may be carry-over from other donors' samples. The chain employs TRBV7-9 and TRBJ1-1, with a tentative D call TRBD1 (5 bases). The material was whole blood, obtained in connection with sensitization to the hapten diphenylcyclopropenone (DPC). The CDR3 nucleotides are TGTGCCAGCAGCTTAGAGGCCTTCGGGGGGGCTGAAGCTTTCTTT. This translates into CASSLEAFGGAEAFF.